These 10 T cell receptor beta chains were sequenced from one sample in a study of monozygotic twins with inflammatory bowel disease. Following a re-call of the 5' RACE reads, TCRdb has one entry per CDR3 protein and lacks DNA. The listing records around 370,000 distinct CDR3 sequences. Sequencing input: blood. Every receptor here comes from a human donor with ulcerative colitis or Crohn's disease, or a healthy co-twin of an affected twin (not recorded which).

The genes are TRBV5-1 and TRBJ1-2. This CDR3 has 14 amino acids. Germline V gene data show CDR1 as SGHRS and CDR2 as YFSETQ. This CDR3 reads CASSLDPEDYGYTF. The full variable domain, completed using reference TRBV5-1 and TRBJ1-2, is KAGVTQTPRYLIKTRGQQVTLSCSPISGHRSVSWYQQTPGQGLQFLFEYFSETQRNKGNFPGRFSGRQFSNSRSEMNVSTLELGDSALYLCASSLDPEDYGYTFGSGTRLTVV.

J is TRBJ2-1 and V is TRBV5-5; the TCRdb call, TRBD2, lacks DNA for checking. This CDR3 spans 17 amino acids. The V gene's germline CDR1 is SGHKS and CDR2 YYEKEE (reference sequence). CDR3 residues: CASRPSSTATSMGEQFF.

The V call is TRBV20-1, the J call TRBJ2-7; the D gene TCRdb calls, TRBD1, cannot be checked with no DNA. This CDR3 spans 14 amino acids. Germline lookup yields CDR1 DFQATT and CDR2 SNEGSKA (reference sequence). The CDR3 reads CSAQDPTVSYEQYF.

The chain is built from TRBV6-1 and TRBJ2-3; TCRdb outputs TRBD1, but without DNA this stays unchecked. The CDR3 has 15 amino acids. CDR1 and CDR2 from the germline V gene are MNHNS and SASEGT. CDR3 loop: CASQPGTGYTDTQYF.

The genes are TRBV12-3 or TRBV12-4 and TRBJ2-7; TCRdb lists TRBD1, though no DNA is available to test this call. The CDR3 contains 15 residues. The chain's CDR3 is CASSYRDRGVYEQYF.

The chain uses TRBV6-1 and TRBJ2-1. Germline assignment: CDR1 MNHNS and CDR2 SASEGT. The CDR3 has 15 amino acids. The CDR3 spells CASKPLGRWYNEQFF.

V is TRBV20-1 and J is TRBJ2-4; the D gene TCRdb calls, TRBD1, cannot be checked with no DNA. This CDR3 has 15 amino acids. Germline-derived CDR1 and CDR2 are DFQATT and SNEGSKA (reference sequence). CDR3 loop: CSARVGGKAKNIQYF.

The rearrangement joins TRBV5-4 to TRBJ2-7; the D gene TCRdb calls, TRBD1, cannot be checked with no DNA. There are 16 residues in the CDR3. CDR1 and CDR2 (germline): SGHNT, YYREEE (reference sequence). CDR3 in amino acids: CASSPGGSQVGLGQYF.

This sequence joins TRBV6-1 and TRBJ1-1. CDR1 is MNHNS and CDR2 is SASEGT in the germline V gene. The CDR3 is 15 residues long. CDR3 in amino acids: CASMTGYSGNTEAFF.

The J gene is TRBJ1-1, the V gene TRBV19. The CDR3 has 15 residues. CDR1 is LNHDA, CDR2 SQIVND, per germline (reference sequence). The CDR3 here is CASSIVARRNTEAFF.